This T cell receptor beta chain emerged from a study of human thymus T cells (dated by TCRdb to the early 2020s). Some background on the complete study: The study described the TCR alpha and beta repertoires in about eight infant thymus samples and a few matching peripheral blood samples. The infant donors were about 6 to 244 days old, and the cohort included more than five males and a couple of females.

Only a few counts were recorded for this clone. The target of this receptor is not known. No much larger clone exists at a distance of one base, and base qualities are not known. Using the immunoSEQ multiplex PCR assay, the TCRB and TCRAD loci were amplified from a standardized quantity of quality-controlled genomic DNA. The V(D)J region was spanned by amplicons of a length sufficient to cover the CDR3 and to identify V and J genes. Through the commercial immunoSEQ service, the amplicons were sequenced on an Illumina platform. The authors' analysis ran thus. Corrections for primer bias and sequencing errors followed previously described methods, while TCRAD and TCRB definitions were based on the IMGT database. Repertoires were analysed with immunoSEQ Analyzer 3.0 and VDJTools, covering basic statistics, V/J segment usage, diversity estimates, rarefaction and pairwise overlap. Chao1, ChaoE, Efron-Thisted, Shannon and inverse Simpson indices were used to estimate diversity, which was also estimated on datasets down-sampled to the smallest sample. Repertoire overlap used strict matching of CDR3 nucleotide sequence, V gene and J gene, with Jaccard-based multidimensional scaling clustering. The immuneACCESS repertoire file appears here via TCRdb, limited to in-frame rearrangements. These files lack a portion of the clones; in checked studies, under half of the deficit traces to unresolved V genes, and the cause of the others is not known. V and J calls and clone size come straight from that table; D and trimming were deduced from the DNA. The sample table contains under 70,000 clones; only one count was recorded for about 93% of them. Jointly, the top ten make up 5.5% to 7% of the sample.

The germline V gene supplies CDR1 MNHNS and CDR2 SASEGT. The CDR3 has 15 amino acids, counting the end cysteine and phenylalanine. Only CDR3 DNA remains: 45 bases, in frame from the first base. Trimming accounts for 2 bases at V and 2 bases at J, while the number of junction bases matched to no gene is 0. The donors were immunologically healthy infants in Finland who had open corrective cardiac surgery for congenital heart defects. During surgery, a small roughly 0.5-1 mL aliquot of peripheral blood was collected from four of the eight donors. For blood samples, genomic DNA was extracted from all available leukocytes instead of from a fixed number of cells. Erythrocytes were removed from blood with ACK lysis buffer, and the leukocytes were stored as pellets at -70 °C. A QIAsymphony instrument was used to extract genomic DNA from the frozen cell pellets. Results the study describes overall, beyond this receptor: On average, thymus samples yielded about 810,000 unique TCRB clonotypes, whereas blood samples yielded some 80,000. Biased V and J gene segment usage appeared to be present in both thymic and peripheral blood repertoires.

Specimen: blood. Recombination joined TRBV6-1 with TRBJ2-5; TRBD2 agrees with 12 junctional bases. This clonotype originated in a boy under three years old with a congenital heart defect but otherwise immunologically healthy. The bases read TGTGCCAGCAGTGAACTAGCGGGGGGGCAAGAGACCCAGTACTTC. This gives the protein CASSELAGGQETQYF.